A selection of T cell receptor beta chains follows, all from one sample in a study of shared clonotypes between healthy human individuals. Method: immunoSEQ multiplex PCR; TCRdb's copy keeps in-frame clones and lacks some. This sample has about 640,000 clones, with roughly 70% found just once. Material: memory CD4+ T cells sorted from blood. These receptors were taken from a young woman in good health. Each CDR3 is given with its conserved first and last residue. A D gene is named only where the DNA matches it firmly. A row's size may be missing; if present it is once, few, many or a size class.

CDR3 DNA | CDR3 protein | J gene | V gene | D gene | clone size | CDR3 length
TGTGCCACCAGTCCGGGACTAGCGGAAGAGACCCAGTACTTC | CATSPGLAEETQYF | TRBJ2-5 | TRBV15 | TRBD2 | - | 14
TGTGCCAGTAGTAATAGGCGCCACCAGTTCTTC | CASSNRRHQFF | TRBJ2-1 | TRBV19 | - | - | 11
TGTGCCAGTAGTACTCAGGGGGCGGGAGGTGGTCGCGGGGAGCTGTTTTTT | CASSTQGAGGGRGELFF | TRBJ2-2 | TRBV19 | - | - | 17
TGTGCCAGCAGCGTAGGGCCAAGCTCCTACAATGAGCAGTTCTTC | CASSVGPSSYNEQFF | TRBJ2-1 | TRBV9 | - | - | 15
TGTGCCAGCAGCCCCGACCGTTACCACGAGCAGTACTTC | CASSPDRYHEQYF | TRBJ2-7 | TRBV7-8 | - | - | 13
TGCGCCAGCAGCGACAAGGGACAGGGGGCAATCTATGGCTACACCTTC | CASSDKGQGAIYGYTF | TRBJ1-2 | TRBV5-1 | TRBD1 | - | 16
TGTGCCAGCAGCCCGGGACAAACCTACGAGCAGTACTTC | CASSPGQTYEQYF | TRBJ2-7 | TRBV27 | - | - | 13
TGTGCCAGCAGTTACTTGCGGGACTATGAGCAGTTCTTC | CASSYLRDYEQFF | TRBJ2-1 | TRBV6-5 | - | - | 13
TGTGCCAGCAGTGATAGCACGGGCGCCTACGAGCAGTACTTC | CASSDSTGAYEQYF | TRBJ2-7 | TRBV25-1 | - | few | 14
TGTGCCAGTAGGACAACTTCTAGCAATCAGCCCCAGCATTTT | CASRTTSSNQPQHF | TRBJ1-5 | TRBV19 | - | - | 14
TGCAGTGCTAGCGGGGCACCCGGGCAGTACTTC | CSASGAPGQYF | TRBJ2-7 | TRBV20-1 | - | once | 11
TGTGCCAGCGCGTTGCGTGGGGCAGAGAATCAGCCCCAGCATTTT | CASALRGAENQPQHF | TRBJ1-5 | TRBV6-1 | - | - | 15